The T cell receptor beta chain under discussion was sequenced for a study of Ad26.COV2.S vaccination and SARS-CoV-2 variants. Study-wide background: Donor got 5x10^10 or 1x10^11 viral particles of Ad26.COV2.S.

TCRdb's copy holds only in-frame clones and misses some; the assay was immunoSEQ multiplex PCR. The sample carries about 390,000 clones, approximately 91% recorded once. This clone was seen a few times. Its antigen is currently unknown. Study-wide results and limits: Comparable non-spike TCR breadth was observed in vaccine and placebo recipients.

The treatment here: 19 received Ad26.COV2.S at low or high dose, single or two shots; roughly five received placebo; per-sample allocation not given. It was on day 63 after the first vaccine or placebo injection that samples were taken. Germline CDR1 SGHAT, CDR2 FQDESV (reference sequence). The V and J ends lost 4 bases and 9 bases, in that order; junction bases with no gene match: 7. This CDR3 comprises 14 residues. The chain combines TRBV11-1 with TRBJ2-4; 9 nucleotides match TRBD1. This specimen was peripheral blood, taken in a trial of Ad26.COV2.S vaccine versus placebo. This TCR was sampled from a person between 18 and 65 years old who received the Ad26.COV2.S COVID-19 vaccine or a placebo. This CDR3 reads CASSSYRGLGIQYF. In DNA, the CDR3 is TGTGCCAGCAGCTCCTACAGGGGGCTCGGCATTCAGTACTTC.